The 8 T cell receptor beta chains presented below share a single source sample, sequenced in a study of Graves' ophthalmopathy and Graves' hyperthyroidism. Beta-chain TCR CDR3 regions were amplified from RNA transcripts. The library came from an HTBI-primed first-round RT-PCR and a second-round multiplex PCR. MiXCR, run by TCRdb on the multiplex PCR reads, gives a single entry per CDR3 protein. This table holds over a million distinct CDR3 sequences, about two fifths found once. The sequencing sample was made of peripheral blood or thyroid tissue (not recorded which). These TCRs come from an adult man with Graves' hyperthyroidism.

This chain links TRBV29-1 with TRBJ2-5; possibly TRBD1 for D (5 bases). Trimming stripped 7 bases from V and 5 bases from J, with 14 bases between. The CDR3 is 12 residues long. Germline V gives CDR1 SQVTM, CDR2 ANQGSEA. The CDR3 is CSEGQGWETQYF. The CDR3 nucleotides are TGCAGCGAGGGGCAGGGCTGGGAGACCCAGTACTTC.

V is TRBV12-3 or TRBV12-4 and J is TRBJ1-5, with 7 bases lining up with TRBD1. This CDR3 has 13 residues. J gave up 7 bases and V 4 bases, and 4 bases lay outside the gene matches. In DNA form, the CDR3 reads TGTGCCAGCAGTTATGGACAGGTCCAGCCCCAGCATTTT. Translation: CASSYGQVQPQHF.

V usage is TRBV10-3 and J usage is TRBJ1-5; 9 bases align to TRBD1. This CDR3 is 16 amino acids long. Germline V gene data show CDR1 as ENHRY and CDR2 as SYGVKD. The V and J ends lost 10 bases and 3 bases, in that order; junction bases with no gene match: 13. CDR3 DNA: TGTGCCAGCACCTTGACAGGGGGACGGACCAATCAGCCCCAGCATTTT. Protein sequence: CASTLTGGRTNQPQHF.

This chain links TRBV25-1 with TRBJ1-1; D is perhaps TRBD1 (6 bases). The V end lost 7 bases, the J end lost 1 base, and 10 bases lay between the germline ends. From germline, CDR1 is MGHDK and CDR2 SYGVNS. CDR3 length: 13 residues. The CDR3 sequence: CASTWDKNTEAFF. In nucleotides, the CDR3 is TGTGCCAGCACTTGGGACAAGAACACTGAAGCTTTCTTT.

J is TRBJ1-1 and V is TRBV29-1, with D possibly matching TRBD1 (6 bases). The CDR3 runs 13 residues. Germline CDR1 SQVTM, CDR2 ANQGSEA. V shed 1 base and J shed 12 bases, with 18 bases lying between them. The CDR3 loop is CSVEVEQGTQTFF. The CDR3 DNA reads as TGCAGCGTTGAAGTGGAGCAGGGGACACAGACTTTCTTT. Supplemented by reference TRBV29-1 and TRBJ1-1, the full variable domain reads SAVISQKPSRDICQRGTSLTIQCQVDSQVTMMFWYRQQPGQSLTLIATANQGSEATYESGFVIDKFPISRPNLTFSTLTVSNMSPEDSSIYLCSVEVEQGTQTFFGQGTRLTVV.

This chain's CDR3 is CASSQQLQGTDTQYF. CDR3 nucleotide sequence: TGTGCCAGCAGCCAACAACTACAGGGCACAGATACGCAGTATTTT. V is TRBV14 and J is TRBJ2-3; D may be TRBD1 (5 bases). V was clipped by 2 bases and J by 1 base, with 10 bases between them. Looked up from germline, CDR1 is SGHDN and CDR2 is FVKESK. The CDR3 length is 15 residues. Drawing the rest from reference TRBV14 and TRBJ2-3, the complete variable domain is EAGVTQFPSHSVIEKGQTVTLRCDPISGHDNLYWYRRVMGKEIKFLLHFVKESKQDESGMPNNRFLAERTGGTYSTLKVQPAELEDSGVYFCASSQQLQGTDTQYFGPGTRLTVL.

This clonotype was recorded many times. The chain recombines TRBV25-1 with TRBJ1-6; D might be TRBD1 (5 bases). The CDR3 sequence is 17 residues long. The germline gives CDR1 MGHDK, CDR2 SYGVNS. The ends were cut back, 3 bases at V and 0 bases at J, with 12 bases in the middle. The CDR3 reads CASSDPGRSSYNSPLHF. The CDR3, as DNA: TGTGCCAGCAGTGACCCAGGGAGGAGCTCCTATAATTCACCCCTCCACTTT.

In this sample, this clonotype turned up many times. The chain recombines TRBV9 with TRBJ2-7; D is undetermined. The CDR3 contains 13 residues. From germline, CDR1 is SGDLS and CDR2 YYNGEE. The V end lost 0 bases, the J end lost 2 bases, and 6 bases lay between the germline ends. CDR3 amino acids: CASSVANTYEQYF. The CDR3 coding sequence is TGTGCCAGCAGCGTAGCTAACACCTACGAGCAGTACTTC.